This T cell receptor (beta chain) was captured by sequencing in a study of cytomegalovirus exposure and HLA in healthy donors (TCRdb year 2017). Regarding the research as a whole: An earlier analysis of approximately 550 of the donors reported 250 to 350 Gb of sequence data and some 100 million unique TCR beta sequences from some 180 million T cells. The aim of the study was to test whether cataloging public T cell receptors could identify signatures of past pathogen exposure. The number of typed donors differed by locus: roughly 620-630 for A, B, C, DRB1 and DQB1; 522 for DQA1; 606 for DPA1; and about 450 for DPB1. Approximately 300 gigabases of sequencing data and 75 million to 85 million unique TCR sequences made up an early release that covered approximately 650 HLA-typed donors. A later genetic analysis used genome-wide SNP genotypes for about 60% of the roughly 700 donors, treating that subset as a discovery cohort. A later analysis re-analyzed previously published TCR beta repertoires from roughly 630 donors and added high-resolution HLA genotyping to study TCR occurrence patterns. Using immunosequencing, the study profiled T cell repertoires from fewer than 850 subjects and related those repertoires to cytomegalovirus serostatus. The study combined high-throughput TCR immunosequencing, statistical association of individual TCRs with disease status, and machine learning to predict cytomegalovirus infection status. HLA typing included class I and class II loci at four-digit resolution. In an earlier analysis of 587 of the donors, high-throughput TCR beta sequencing was used to judge whether each TCR beta V gene segment behaved as functional or pseudogenic. All discovery cohort repertoires had been generated using a single sequencing platform. Rather than using new phenotypic data, the later analysis identified candidate immune exposures from TCR beta sequences and from how often those sequences occurred across donors. A handful of DR-DQ haplotypes were treated as single units for association and clustering because of strong linkage in the cohort. In addition to the first cohort of approximately 650 subjects, a separate validation cohort of approximately 120 different subjects was used. Donor age, sex, ethnicity and CMV serostatus were compiled together with the repertoire data. On average, around 230,000 unique TCR beta nucleotide sequences were sequenced per donor among 350 to 400 genotyped donors of the cohort, with 15% to 20% of those sequences being non-productive. Of the 300 to 400 genotyped donors, roughly 85% fell in the genetic ancestry cluster associated with self-reported Caucasian donors.

Preparation of the library involved the immunoSEQ multiplex PCR assay. For the multiplex PCR, a mixture combining 60 forward primers for TCR Vbeta segments and 13 reverse primers for TCR Jbeta segments was used. The CDR3 region of rearranged TCR beta genes was amplified from genomic DNA by a multiplex PCR assay. On the Illumina HiSeq System, the amplified TCR beta libraries were sequenced as 87-base-pair reads. The original pipeline was this. Across the roughly 700 repertoires, a later analysis counted roughly 84 million unique TCR beta chains, 9.5 million to 12 million of which were shared by at least two donors. Raw reads were error-corrected and collapsed into unique sequences by a nearest-neighbor algorithm in which closely related sequences were merged to remove PCR and sequencing errors. To assign V, D and J gene segments, CDR3 sequences were aligned to IMGT reference sequences. For a sequence to be retained, a match of at least six nucleotides was required to both a V gene segment and a J gene segment. A rearrangement counted as productive if the CDR3 had no stop codons and remained in frame with V and J, and every other rearrangement counted as non-productive. CDR3 was defined according to IMGT convention as the region running from the second conserved V-encoded cysteine to the conserved J-encoded phenylalanine. The earlier analysis of around 640 of the donors excluded sequences that lacked an unambiguous match to a single V gene segment. An earlier analysis of approximately 590 of the donors classified V segments as functional when productive rearrangements were above 56.7% and as segregating when the standard deviation between donors was above 5%. A statistical classification framework was built for diagnosing cytomegalovirus status from the catalog of TCR beta chain sequences. In a later analysis, V and J genes were assigned by comparing TCR nucleotide sequences against IMGT/GENE-DB human TR gene sequences. Using the TCRdist pipeline, a later analysis assigned CDR3 sequences along with most-parsimonious VDJ recombination scenarios. In a later analysis, every TCR beta chain was defined by the combination of its CDR3 amino acid sequence and its V-gene family, and reads without a unique V-gene family were dropped. As a way to deal with suspected cross-contamination and a sequencing artifact, a later analysis dropped over 550 nucleotide sequences that were highly shared and had low generation probability. A later analysis calculated a clonal expansion index for each public chain from normalized within-repertoire ranks of inferred template counts. Generation probabilities in a later analysis came from a VDJ recombination model fitted to out-of-frame rearrangements, and those results were checked against IGoR. Hypergeometric tests were used in a later analysis to score TCR-TCR, TCR-HLA and TCR-CMV co-occurrence, with a repertoire-size bias correction applied to the TCR pairs. In a later analysis, false discovery rates were estimated by permuting HLA or CMV assignments 20 times. In a later analysis, co-occurring TCRs were grouped using DBSCAN, and TCRdist sequence similarity was added for clustering within HLA-allele-positive subsets. Repertoires with fewer than 30,000 or more than 120,000 public chains, plus five repertoires with anomalous nucleotide sharing, were excluded from co-occurrence clustering. In its TCRdb copy, this immuneACCESS table keeps in-frame sequences only and misses some clones. Where compared with another copy, unresolved V genes explain less than half of these, and the others have no known cause. Clonal size and the V and J genes are those of that table, whereas D and trimming came from the DNA. In all, the sample holds approximately 190,000 clones, and roughly four fifths of those were seen once. The top ten constitute over 2% of the sample.

As for this clone: Its antigen is currently not known. Within one base of it there is no much larger clone, and no base qualities were kept.

The cohort comprised 710 or so healthy bone marrow donors. Cohort members were all nominally healthy when sampled, although unrecorded immune exposures were likely present. The donor was CMV seropositive and was included in the group of around 300 seropositive cohort members. A peripheral blood sample was collected from each donor, and TCR beta sequencing was performed on peripheral blood mononuclear cells. Genomic DNA was extracted from the blood cell samples with the Qiagen DNeasy Blood Extraction Kit. The V end loses 4 bases and the J end loses 0 bases, and a stretch of 11 bases separates them. CDR1 SGDLS and CDR2 YYNGEE are derived from the germline V gene. The CDR3 runs 15 residues from the cysteine to the phenylalanine. The sequence is cut down to CDR3 DNA, 45 bases in frame from base 1. General findings and caveats noted by the study authors: The study gave a list of more than 150 TCR beta chains associated with cytomegalovirus. The sequencing pipeline was judged likely to have produced a cluster of highly shared sequence variants as a technical artifact. This cohort had only TCR beta chains sequenced, and the lack of alpha or paired-chain data limited which features could be detected. Roughly uniform sequencing depth across donors was assumed in presence/absence analyses, although this assumption may not hold. The authors suggested that the approach could potentially be generalized to other disease states and immunological phenotypes. A later genetic analysis associated a missense DCLRE1C variant with V-gene and J-gene trimming of TCR beta chains, and an independent cohort replicated the association. Assigning TCR associations to individual alleles was difficult when HLA alleles, especially DR and DQ, strongly co-occurred. According to a later genetic analysis, donors in an Asian-associated ancestry cluster had fewer N-insertions in productive TCRs than the approximately 630-donor mean. In a later analysis, TCR association rates were found to vary across HLA loci, with the most associated TCRs seen for DRB1 alleles and the fewest for HLA-C alleles. Linkage disequilibrium might explain the correlated functional status among segregating V segments, but an unknown experimental factor could not be ruled out. In an earlier analysis of about 600 of the donors, most TCR beta V segments appeared in productive rearrangements about 90% or about 30% of the time, broadly matching IMGT annotations. HLA typing was unavailable for some donors at each locus, so association tests used only the typed subset. While some public TCRs were present in many individuals, most TCR sequences turned up only very rarely across donors. The only immune exposure information available for the cohort was CMV serostatus. In a later analysis, around 15,000 TCR beta sequences were associated with specific HLA alleles at a false discovery rate of 0.05. In a later analysis, several top co-occurrence clusters were reported to appear linked to parvovirus B19, influenza, CMV and Epstein-Barr virus. A further reported finding was that TCR beta sequences accurately predicted the HLA-A and HLA-B alleles for most subjects in the first cohort. In vitro tests confirmed that a few of the cytomegalovirus-associated TCR beta chains recognize cytomegalovirus antigens. The classifier was reported to diagnose cytomegalovirus status with high specificity and sensitivity in both the original and validation cohorts. According to a later analysis, most CMV-associated TCR beta chains appeared to be HLA-restricted, and the HLA associations seemed to be driven largely by CMV exposure. Because the 87-base-pair reads could not distinguish some IMGT-functional V segments, including TRBV6-2 and TRBV6-3, those segments were excluded. A later analysis found that HLA-associated TCR beta chains were more clonally expanded and had lower generation probabilities than equally common non-associated chains. Because counts were too low, fewer than 20 rarely observed V segments, including chromosome 9 orphons, were excluded from the earlier analysis of 587 of the donors.

The TCR was taken from a woman in her thirties in good health and CMV-seropositive. In this chain, TRBV9 is recombined with TRBJ1-3; a tentative D match to TRBD1 spans 6 bases. Sequencing was done on a sample of PBMCs. The CDR3 is CASSPGQSSGNTIYF. The DNA sequence is as follows: TGTGCCAGCAGCCCCGGACAGAGCTCTGGAAACACCATATATTTT.